The next 4 T cell receptor beta chains were all read from a single sample in a study of blood T cell repertoires in COVID-19. Sequencing was performed with immunoSEQ multiplex PCR; in TCRdb, only in-frame clones are kept and a portion is missing. The profile shows hundreds of thousands of clones, about 85% of them singletons. The material sequenced was peripheral blood. Receptors originate from a man between 18 and 35 years old with active or convalescent COVID-19.

This clone was counted between two and nine times. V and J are TRBV29-1 and TRBJ1-2; 7 nucleotides agree with TRBD1. The CDR3 runs to 14 residues. Trimming removed 7 bases from V and 4 bases from J; junction bases left unmatched: 12. CDR1 is SQVTM and CDR2 is ANQGSEA in the germline V gene. The CDR3 DNA follows: TGCAGCGCCGCTTACAGGGGACTTGGCTATGGCTACACCTTC. Translation: CSAAYRGLGYGYTF. The whole variable domain, remainder taken from reference TRBV29-1 and TRBJ1-2, is SAVISQKPSRDICQRGTSLTIQCQVDSQVTMMFWYRQQPGQSLTLIATANQGSEATYESGFVIDKFPISRPNLTFSTLTVSNMSPEDSSIYLCSAAYRGLGYGYTFGSGTRLTVV.

This clone occurred a few times. The rearrangement joins TRBV7-7 to TRBJ2-5, with TRBD1 as a possible D gene (7 bases). The CDR3 extends over 15 amino acids. Germline V CDR1 and CDR2: SSHAT, FNYEAQ (reference sequence). Trimming stripped 4 bases from V and 4 bases from J, with 16 bases between. The CDR3, as DNA: TGTGCCAGCAGCTCCCAGGGGGGCCCAGGAGAGACCCAGTACTTC. It is translated as CASSSQGGPGETQYF.

The chain joins TRBV2 to TRBJ1-2; 7 positions agree with TRBD1. V was pared by 0 bases and J by 8 bases, with 6 bases of the junction left unmatched. Germline V gene lookup returns CDR1 SNHLY and CDR2 FYNNEI. CDR3 length: 14 residues. The chain's CDR3 is CASSEAPGQFGYTF. CDR3 nucleotide sequence: TGTGCCAGCAGTGAAGCTCCGGGACAGTTCGGCTACACCTTC. Complete variable domain (other parts from reference TRBV2 and TRBJ1-2): EPEVTQTPSHQVTQMGQEVILRCVPISNHLYFYWYRQILGQKVEFLVSFYNNEISEKSEIFDDQFSVERPDGSNFTLKIRSTKLEDSAMYFCASSEAPGQFGYTFGSGTRLTVV.

This rearrangement joins TRBV5-6 to TRBJ1-4; 10 bases map to TRBD1. V lost 4 bases, J lost 5 bases, and 5 bases stayed unmatched. The CDR3 contains 15 residues. Germline CDR1 reads SGHDT; CDR2 reads YYEEEE. CDR3 DNA sequence: TGTGCCAGCAGCGGGACAGGGGCTGGGAATGAAAAACTGTTTTTT. The encoded protein is CASSGTGAGNEKLFF. Full variable domain (remainder filled in from reference TRBV5-6 and TRBJ1-4): DAGVTQSPTHLIKTRGQQVTLRCSPKSGHDTVSWYQQALGQGPQFIFQYYEEEERQRGNFPDRFSGHQFPNYSSELNVNALLLGDSALYLCASSGTGAGNEKLFFGSGTQLSVL.